The 13 T cell receptor beta chains below all came from one sample that was sequenced in a study of beta chain features in type 1 diabetes. These receptors are not linked to any known antigen. Since all of the isolated RNA was reverse transcribed, expressed TCRB transcripts were what got sequenced. Sequencing used immunoSEQ multiplex PCR; TCRdb keeps in-frame clones, though not all of them. The sample lists 150,000 to 200,000 clones, 7.8% occurring once. Study results and caveats: All four CD4+ subsets of Type 1 diabetes patients contained TCRB CDR3s that were moderately but significantly shorter.

The source material was central memory CD4+ T cells from blood. The receptors here all came from a woman aged 40 to 50 with type 1 diabetes.

The CDR3 DNA follows: TGTGCCAGCAGTGAGGGAGCTGGGCAGTTCTTC. Translating it yields CASSEGAGQFF. The chain carries TRBV2 and TRBJ2-1; maybe TRBD2 (5 bases). Per germline, CDR1 SNHLY and CDR2 FYNNEI. CDR3 size: 11 residues. V was clipped by 3 bases and J by 12 bases, with 9 bases between them.

The chain recombines TRBV7-3 with TRBJ2-6; perhaps TRBD1 as D (6 bases). CDR3 size: 18 residues. Germline V gene sequence: CDR1 SGHTA, CDR2 FQGTGA. V was shortened by 4 bases and J by 1 base, with 17 bases between the two germline ends. CDR3 in DNA: TGTGCCAGCAGCTCTCCAACAGGGTGGGCATCTGGGGCCAACGTCCTGACTTTC. Encoded protein: CASSSPTGWASGANVLTF.

The chain uses TRBV6-6 and TRBJ1-1; tentative D call: TRBD1 (5 bases). Germline CDR1 is MNHNY and CDR2 is SVGAGI (reference sequence). This CDR3 comprises 13 residues. V was pared by 6 bases and J by 1 base, with 9 bases between. DNA of the CDR3: TGTGCCAGCAGACCGGACAAGAACACTGAAGCTTTCTTT. Amino acids: CASRPDKNTEAFF.

The sample holds a few counts of this clone. V usage is TRBV18 and J usage is TRBJ1-1; 7 bases are a match to TRBD1. The CDR3 sequence is 15 residues long. CDR1 and CDR2 (germline): KGHSH, LQKENI. V shed 2 bases and J 5 bases; nucleotides not matched to a gene: 8. CDR3 nucleotides: TGTGCCAGCTCACCATTTGGGCAGGGGGAAACTGAAGCTTTCTTT. Its protein product is CASSPFGQGETEAFF.

This clone was seen a few times. The chain employs TRBV4-1 and TRBJ2-7; 7 nucleotides line up with TRBD1. Germline V CDR1 and CDR2: MGHRA, YSYEKL. V dropped 0 bases and J dropped 7; count of bases not matched to a gene: 18. This CDR3 contains 18 residues. The CDR3 loop reads CASSQDLRGLTGRGEQYF. As DNA, the CDR3 is TGCGCCAGCAGCCAAGATTTAAGGGGGCTGACAGGGCGAGGGGAGCAGTACTTC.

J is TRBJ2-7 and V is TRBV29-1, with 7 positions matching TRBD2. The CDR3 sequence is 14 residues long. Germline values: CDR1 SQVTM, CDR2 ANQGSEA. Losses at the gene ends were 4 bases for V and 6 bases for J; bases not matched to a gene: 12. CDR3 amino acids: CSVAGRGDGGEQYF. Written as DNA, the CDR3 is TGCAGCGTTGCGGGTCGGGGGGACGGGGGCGAGCAGTACTTC.

This clone appeared many times. The chain couples TRBV5-6 to TRBJ2-3; TRBD1 agrees at 9 bases. Germline CDR1 is SGHDT and CDR2 is YYEEEE. V dropped 4 bases and J dropped 4; count of bases not matched to a gene: 4. The CDR3 runs 14 residues. CDR3 amino acids: CASSPTGGADTQYF. The CDR3, as DNA: TGTGCCAGCAGCCCCACAGGGGGCGCAGATACGCAGTATTTT.

This clone was recorded a few times. V usage is TRBV19 and J usage is TRBJ2-5; D gene unclear. This CDR3 comprises 13 residues. Germline CDR1 LNHDA, CDR2 SQIVND (reference sequence). Trimming shortened V by 4 bases and J by 2 bases, and 8 bases separated the two germline ends. The CDR3 bases are TGTGCCAGTAGTAAACAGTCTCAAGAGACCCAGTACTTC. Residues: CASSKQSQETQYF.

V and J are TRBV13 and TRBJ1-1; D gene ambiguous. The germline CDR1 and CDR2 sequences are PRHDT and FYEKMQ (reference sequence). V was trimmed by 1 base and J by 9 bases, leaving 12 bases between them. There are 13 residues in the CDR3. The CDR3 is CASSLDHLRKAFF. DNA of the CDR3: TGTGCCAGCAGCTTAGACCATCTTAGAAAAGCTTTCTTT.

This clone was seen a few times. The V and J genes are TRBV2 and TRBJ1-1, with 10 bases lining up with TRBD1. V was pared by 8 bases and J by 7 bases, with 7 bases of the junction left unmatched. The germline gives CDR1 SNHLY, CDR2 FYNNEI. CDR3 length equals 13 residues. CDR3 DNA sequence: TGTGCCAGCGGGCGGGACAGGGGTTATGAAGCTTTCTTT. This translates into CASGRDRGYEAFF.

This clone was counted a few times. The gene calls are TRBV14 and TRBJ2-7; possibly TRBD2 for D (6 bases). Germline V lookup: CDR1 SGHDN, CDR2 FVKESK. Trimming cost V 1 base and J 0 bases, with 10 bases left between them. CDR3 length equals 15 residues. The CDR3 spells CASSQGVGSSYEQYF. CDR3 DNA sequence: TGTGCCAGCAGCCAAGGGGTCGGGAGCTCCTACGAGCAGTACTTC.

The table lists this clone with a few counts. The V call is TRBV7-9, the J call TRBJ2-3; 8 bases are a match to TRBD1. The germline V gene has CDR1 SEHNR and CDR2 FQNEAQ (reference sequence). Losses at the gene ends were 10 bases for V and 6 bases for J; bases not matched to a gene: 3. The CDR3 is 11 amino acids. The CDR3 loop reads CATQGEDTQYF. For the CDR3, the DNA is TGTGCCACACAGGGGGAGGATACGCAGTATTTT.

This chain joins TRBV9 and TRBJ1-5, with D unresolved. Germline CDR1 and CDR2: SGDLS and YYNGEE. The V end lost 4 bases, the J end lost 0 bases, and 11 bases lay between the germline ends. This CDR3 contains 15 residues. The DNA of the CDR3 is TGTGCCAGCAGCCCAAATGCAGGTAGCAATCAGCCCCAGCATTTT. This sequence encodes CASSPNAGSNQPQHF.